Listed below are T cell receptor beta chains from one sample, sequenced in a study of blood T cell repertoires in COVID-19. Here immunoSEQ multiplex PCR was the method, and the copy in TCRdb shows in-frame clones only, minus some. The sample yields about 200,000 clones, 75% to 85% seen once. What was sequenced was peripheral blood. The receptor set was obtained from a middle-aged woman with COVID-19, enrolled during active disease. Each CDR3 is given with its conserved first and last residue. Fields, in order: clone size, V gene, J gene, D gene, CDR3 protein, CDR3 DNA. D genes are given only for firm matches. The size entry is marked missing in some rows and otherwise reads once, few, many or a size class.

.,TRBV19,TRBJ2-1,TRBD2,CASTRDYGGEQFF,TGTGCCAGTACCAGGGACTATGGGGGTGAGCAGTTCTTC
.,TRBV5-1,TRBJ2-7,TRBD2,CASSLAGAGVPEQYF,TGCGCCAGCAGCTTGGCCGGAGCGGGAGTACCCGAGCAGTACTTC
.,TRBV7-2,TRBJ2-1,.,CASSATLGGHYNEQFF,TGTGCCAGCAGCGCCACCTTAGGGGGTCACTACAATGAGCAGTTCTTC
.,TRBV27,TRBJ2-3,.,CASSLTPTDTQYF,TGTGCCAGCAGTTTAACACCCACAGATACGCAGTATTTT
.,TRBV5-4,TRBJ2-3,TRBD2,CASSLAGVGGDTQYF,TGTGCCAGCAGCTTAGCGGGGGTTGGAGGTGATACGCAGTATTTT
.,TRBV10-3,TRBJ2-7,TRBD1,CAISEDREQYEQYF,TGTGCCATCAGTGAGGACAGGGAACAATACGAGCAGTACTTC
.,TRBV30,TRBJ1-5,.,CAWNAQGINQPQHF,TGTGCCTGGAACGCACAGGGTATTAATCAGCCCCAGCATTTT
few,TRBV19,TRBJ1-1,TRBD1,CASSTLGQGNTEAFF,TGTGCCAGTAGTACGTTAGGACAGGGAAACACTGAAGCTTTCTTT
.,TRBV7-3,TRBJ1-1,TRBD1,CASSLTRTGTEAFF,TGTGCCAGCAGCCTCACACGGACAGGGACTGAAGCTTTCTTT
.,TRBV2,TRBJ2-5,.,CASSGLETQYF,TGTGCCAGCAGTGGGCTAGAGACCCAGTACTTC
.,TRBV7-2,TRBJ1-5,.,CASSPRLLELNQPQHF,TGTGCCAGCAGCCCCCGCCTCCTGGAGCTCAATCAGCCCCAGCATTTT
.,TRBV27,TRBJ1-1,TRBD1,CASSRWDRGSTEAFF,TGTGCCAGCAGTCGGTGGGACAGGGGGTCCACTGAAGCTTTCTTT
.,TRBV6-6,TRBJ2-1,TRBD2,CASSYFVAGNEQFF,TGTGCCAGCAGTTACTTTGTAGCGGGCAATGAGCAGTTCTTC
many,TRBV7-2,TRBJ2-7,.,CASSLSAYEQYF,TGTGCCAGCAGCTTATCGGCCTACGAGCAGTACTTC
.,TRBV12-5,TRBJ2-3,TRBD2,CASGTFSGGSSAQYF,TGTGCTAGTGGGACTTTTAGCGGGGGGTCGTCGGCGCAGTATTTT
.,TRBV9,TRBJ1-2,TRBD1,CASSVEGAPGYTF,TGTGCCAGCAGCGTAGAGGGGGCCCCTGGCTACACCTTC
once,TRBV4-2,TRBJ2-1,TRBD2,CASSRTGTSLDEQFF,TGTGCCAGCAGCCGCACCGGGACTAGTCTCGATGAGCAGTTCTTC
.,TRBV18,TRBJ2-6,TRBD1,CASSRQGTGANVLTF,TGTGCCAGCTCAAGACAGGGGACTGGGGCCAACGTCCTGACTTTC
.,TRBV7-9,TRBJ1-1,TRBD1,CASSSDRENTEAFF,TGTGCCAGCAGCTCTGACAGGGAGAACACTGAAGCTTTCTTT
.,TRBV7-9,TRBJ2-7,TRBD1,CASSLQGEGEQYF,TGTGCCAGCAGCTTACAGGGGGAAGGGGAGCAGTACTTC
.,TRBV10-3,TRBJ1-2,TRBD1,CAISVTGGRNYGYTF,TGTGCCATCAGTGTGACAGGGGGCCGGAACTATGGCTACACCTTC
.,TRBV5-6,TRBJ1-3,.,CASSLSGLGNTIYF,TGTGCCAGCAGCTTATCAGGTTTGGGAAACACCATATATTTT
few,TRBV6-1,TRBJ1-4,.,CASSDSLRTTNEKLFF,TGTGCCAGCAGTGACAGTCTCCGCACAACTAATGAAAAACTGTTTTTT
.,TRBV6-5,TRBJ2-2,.,CASTPSRSGTGELFF,TGTGCCAGCACCCCCTCAAGGTCGGGGACCGGGGAGCTGTTTTTT
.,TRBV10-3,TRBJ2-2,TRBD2,CAISGGGTSGGTSTGELFF,TGTGCCATCAGTGGCGGCGGGACTAGCGGGGGTACCTCAACCGGGGAGCTGTTTTTT
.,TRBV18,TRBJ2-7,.,CASSPIEGLDEQYF,TGTGCCAGCTCACCAATCGAGGGCCTGGACGAGCAGTACTTC
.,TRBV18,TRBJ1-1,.,CASSPSPDRTNTEAFF,TGTGCCAGCTCACCGTCTCCCGACAGGACGAACACTGAAGCTTTCTTT
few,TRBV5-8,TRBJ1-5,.,CASSLRGGNNQPQHF,TGTGCCAGCAGCCTACGTGGCGGTAACAATCAGCCCCAGCATTTT
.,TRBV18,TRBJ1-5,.,CASSPAGMVQPQHF,TGTGCCAGCTCACCAGCGGGGATGGTACAGCCCCAGCATTTT
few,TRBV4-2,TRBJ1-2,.,CASSQAPNRVNYGYTF,TGTGCCAGCAGCCAAGCCCCTAACAGGGTTAACTATGGCTACACCTTC
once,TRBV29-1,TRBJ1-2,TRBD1,CSVKGQGFYGYTF,TGCAGCGTCAAAGGACAGGGCTTCTATGGCTACACCTTC
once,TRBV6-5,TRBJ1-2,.,CASSYGRGIGGYTF,TGTGCCAGCAGTTATGGCAGGGGCATCGGAGGCTACACCTTC
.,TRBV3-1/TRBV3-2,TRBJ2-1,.,CASQRGQTYNEQFF,TGTGCCAGTCAAAGAGGACAGACCTACAATGAGCAGTTCTTC
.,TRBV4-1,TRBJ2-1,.,CASSQVPLLTVPNEQFF,TGCGCCAGCAGCCAAGTCCCTCTGCTTACGGTTCCCAATGAGCAGTTCTTC
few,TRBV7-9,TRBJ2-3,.,CASSLFLAGEGLDTQYF,TGTGCCAGCAGCTTATTCTTGGCAGGGGAAGGTCTCGATACGCAGTATTTT
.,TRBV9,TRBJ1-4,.,CASSVSPRGSDGEKLFF,TGTGCCAGCAGCGTGTCTCCGCGGGGCTCAGATGGAGAAAAACTGTTTTTT
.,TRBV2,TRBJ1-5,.,CAIRVARVGGNQPQHF,TGTGCCATCCGGGTTGCGAGGGTCGGAGGCAATCAGCCCCAGCATTTT
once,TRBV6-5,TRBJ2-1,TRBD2,CASSSPIEGGVNEQFF,TGTGCCAGCAGTTCACCGATTGAGGGAGGGGTCAATGAGCAGTTCTTC
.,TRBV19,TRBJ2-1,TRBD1,CASRTGTGGNNEQFF,TGTGCCAGTCGCACCGGGACAGGGGGGAATAATGAGCAGTTCTTC
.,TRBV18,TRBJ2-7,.,CASSPTSSYEQYF,TGTGCCAGCTCACCAACTAGCTCCTACGAGCAGTACTTC
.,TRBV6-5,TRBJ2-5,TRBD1,CATARTGGVETQYF,TGTGCCACCGCGCGGACAGGGGGTGTTGAGACCCAGTACTTC
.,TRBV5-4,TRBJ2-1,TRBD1,CASSSGTGIYNEQFF,TGTGCCAGCAGCTCCGGGACAGGGATCTACAATGAGCAGTTCTTC
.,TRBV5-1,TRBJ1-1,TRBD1,CASSLGRTGAEAFF,TGCGCCAGCAGCTTGGGTAGGACAGGCGCTGAAGCTTTCTTT
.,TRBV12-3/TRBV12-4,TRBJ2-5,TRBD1,CASSPRQGETQYF,TGTGCCAGCAGCCCAAGACAGGGAGAGACCCAGTACTTC
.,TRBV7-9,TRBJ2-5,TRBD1,CASSLGDSLQETQYF,TGTGCCAGCAGCTTAGGGGACAGTCTCCAAGAGACCCAGTACTTC
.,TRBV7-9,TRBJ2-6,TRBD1,CASSAGTAPWGANVLTF,TGTGCCAGCAGCGCCGGGACAGCGCCGTGGGGGGCCAACGTCCTGACTTTC
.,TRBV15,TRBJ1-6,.,CATSRGQGNNSPLHF,TGTGCCACCAGCAGAGGGCAGGGGAATAATTCACCCCTCCACTTT
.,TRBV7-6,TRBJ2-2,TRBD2,CASSATVAGVGTGELFF,TGTGCCAGCAGCGCTACCGTAGCGGGGGTTGGTACCGGGGAGCTGTTTTTT
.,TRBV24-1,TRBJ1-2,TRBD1,CATSDYDRDYGYTF,TGTGCCACCAGTGATTATGACAGGGATTATGGCTACACCTTC
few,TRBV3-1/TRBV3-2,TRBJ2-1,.,CASTKSSVSYNEQFF,TGTGCCAGCACCAAATCTAGCGTCTCCTACAATGAGCAGTTCTTC
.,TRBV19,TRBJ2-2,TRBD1,CASSTGTGNTGELFF,TGTGCCAGTAGTACCGGGACAGGGAACACCGGGGAGCTGTTTTTT
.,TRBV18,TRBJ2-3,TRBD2,CASSQGGTRITDTQYF,TGTGCCAGCTCACAGGGCGGGACTAGGATCACAGATACGCAGTATTTT
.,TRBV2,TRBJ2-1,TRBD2,CASSVSGGSYNEQFF,TGTGCCAGCAGTGTAAGCGGGGGGTCCTACAATGAGCAGTTCTTC
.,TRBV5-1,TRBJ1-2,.,CASSLDTYYGYTF,TGCGCCAGCAGCTTGGACACGTACTATGGCTACACCTTC
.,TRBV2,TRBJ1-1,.,CASAQGTEAFF,TGTGCCAGCGCTCAGGGAACTGAAGCTTTCTTT
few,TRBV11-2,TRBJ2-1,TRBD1,CASSLHGTGNANEQFF,TGTGCCAGCAGCTTACATGGGACAGGGAATGCGAATGAGCAGTTCTTC